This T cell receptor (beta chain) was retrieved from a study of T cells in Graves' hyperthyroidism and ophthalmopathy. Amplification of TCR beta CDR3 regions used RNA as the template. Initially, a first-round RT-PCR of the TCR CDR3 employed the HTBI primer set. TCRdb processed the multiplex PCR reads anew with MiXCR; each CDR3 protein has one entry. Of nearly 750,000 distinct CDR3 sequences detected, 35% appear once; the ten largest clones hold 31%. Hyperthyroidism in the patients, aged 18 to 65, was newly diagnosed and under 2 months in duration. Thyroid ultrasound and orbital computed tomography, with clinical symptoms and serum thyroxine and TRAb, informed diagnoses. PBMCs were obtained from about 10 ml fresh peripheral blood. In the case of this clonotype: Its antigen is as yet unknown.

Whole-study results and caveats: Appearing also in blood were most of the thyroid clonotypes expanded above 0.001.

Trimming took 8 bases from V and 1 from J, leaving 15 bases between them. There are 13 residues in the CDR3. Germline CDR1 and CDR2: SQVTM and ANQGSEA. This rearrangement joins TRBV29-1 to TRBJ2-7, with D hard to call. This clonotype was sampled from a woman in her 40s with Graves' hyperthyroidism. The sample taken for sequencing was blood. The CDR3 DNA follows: TGCAGCAGTTACGGTGGCTCATCCTACGAGCAGTACTTC. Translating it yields CSSYGGSSYEQYF.